This TCR beta chain is from a study of blood T cell repertoires in COVID-19. The authors' processing: From reference gene primer amplification, estimates of nucleated cell counts were derived. Some clones are missing from TCRdb's copy, which holds only in-frame ones; the method was immunoSEQ multiplex PCR. V and J calls and clone size are those listed in that table; D and trimming were worked out from the DNA. Of around 100,000 clones in the sample, roughly 80% are singletons; the top ten hold roughly a third. V dropped 4 bases and J dropped 4; count of bases not matched to a gene: 11. The germline V gene has CDR1 MGHRA and CDR2 YSYEKL. This CDR3 has 16 amino acids.

The clonotype originates from a man aged 65 to 85 with active or convalescent COVID-19. The sample consisted of peripheral blood. This chain uses TRBV4-1 with TRBJ2-7; 9 bases map to TRBD1. As DNA, the CDR3 is TGCGCCAGCAGCCCTGCCACCGGGACAGGGATTTACGAGCAGTACTTC. It codes for CASSPATGTGIYEQYF.